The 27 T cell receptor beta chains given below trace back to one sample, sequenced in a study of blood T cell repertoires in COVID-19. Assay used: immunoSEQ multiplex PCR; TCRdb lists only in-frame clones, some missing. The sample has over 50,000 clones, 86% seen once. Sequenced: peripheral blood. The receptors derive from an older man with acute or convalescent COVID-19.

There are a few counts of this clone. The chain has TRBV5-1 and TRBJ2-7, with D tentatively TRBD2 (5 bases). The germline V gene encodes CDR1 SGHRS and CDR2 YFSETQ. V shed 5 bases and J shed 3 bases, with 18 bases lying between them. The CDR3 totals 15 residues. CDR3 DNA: TGCGCCAGCAGGATGTATACGGGGTCATTCTACGAGCAGTACTTC. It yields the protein CASRMYTGSFYEQYF.

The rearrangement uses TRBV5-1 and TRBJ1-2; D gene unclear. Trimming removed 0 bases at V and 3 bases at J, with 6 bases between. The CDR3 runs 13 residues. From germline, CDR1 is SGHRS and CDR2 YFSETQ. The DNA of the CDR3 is TGCGCCAGCAGCTTGGTGGCAGACTATGGCTACACCTTC. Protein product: CASSLVADYGYTF.

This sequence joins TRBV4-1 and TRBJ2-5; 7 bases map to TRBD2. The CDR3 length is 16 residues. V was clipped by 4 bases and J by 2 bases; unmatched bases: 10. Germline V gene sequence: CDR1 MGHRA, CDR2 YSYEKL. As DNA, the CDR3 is TGCGCCAGCAGCCGCACCCCGGGGGGACCACAAGAGACCCAGTACTTC. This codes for CASSRTPGGPQETQYF.

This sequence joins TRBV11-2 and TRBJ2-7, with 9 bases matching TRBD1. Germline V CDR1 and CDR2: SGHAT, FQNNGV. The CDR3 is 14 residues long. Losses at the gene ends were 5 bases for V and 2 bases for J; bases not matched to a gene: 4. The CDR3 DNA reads TGTGCCAGCAGCCATACAGGGGGCACCTACGAGCAGTACTTC. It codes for CASSHTGGTYEQYF.

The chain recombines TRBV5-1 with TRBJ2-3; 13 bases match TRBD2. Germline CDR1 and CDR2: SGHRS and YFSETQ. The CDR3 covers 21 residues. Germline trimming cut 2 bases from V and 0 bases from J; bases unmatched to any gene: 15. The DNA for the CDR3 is TGCGCCAGCAGCTTTTTTTTACCCGGGACTAGCGGGGCCGCTAGCACAGATACGCAGTATTTT. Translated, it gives CASSFFLPGTSGAASTDTQYF.

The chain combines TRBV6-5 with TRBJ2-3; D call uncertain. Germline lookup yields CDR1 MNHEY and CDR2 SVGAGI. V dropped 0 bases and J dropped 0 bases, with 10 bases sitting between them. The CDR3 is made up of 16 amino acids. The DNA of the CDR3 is TGTGCCAGCAGTTACTCGCTGGCCTCTAGCACAGATACGCAGTATTTT. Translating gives CASSYSLASSTDTQYF.

Here the CDR3 reads CASSHRDTKETQYF. The CDR3 DNA sequence: TGTGCCAGCAGCCACCGGGACACCAAAGAGACCCAGTACTTC. The genes are TRBV5-6 and TRBJ2-5; D is perhaps TRBD1 (6 bases). Germline CDR1 is SGHDT and CDR2 is YYEEEE. V was trimmed by 4 bases and J by 3 bases, leaving 13 bases between them. The CDR3 is 14 amino acids. Using reference TRBV5-6 and TRBJ2-5 for the parts outside the CDR3, the full variable domain is DAGVTQSPTHLIKTRGQQVTLRCSPKSGHDTVSWYQQALGQGPQFIFQYYEEEERQRGNFPDRFSGHQFPNYSSELNVNALLLGDSALYLCASSHRDTKETQYFGPGTRLLVL.

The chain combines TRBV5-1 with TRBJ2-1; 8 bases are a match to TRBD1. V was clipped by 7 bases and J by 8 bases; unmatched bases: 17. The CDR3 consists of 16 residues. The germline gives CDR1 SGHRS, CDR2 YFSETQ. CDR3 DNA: TGCGCCAGCGAGCTTGGGGTCGGACAGGGTCGGGATGAGCAGTTCTTC. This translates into CASELGVGQGRDEQFF.

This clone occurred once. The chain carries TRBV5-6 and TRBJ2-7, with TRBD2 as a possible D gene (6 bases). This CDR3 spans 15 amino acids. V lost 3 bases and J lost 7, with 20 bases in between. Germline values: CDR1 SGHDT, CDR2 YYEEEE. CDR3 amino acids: CASSWRVSPGREQYF. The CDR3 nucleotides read TGTGCCAGCAGCTGGAGGGTTTCTCCCGGACGGGAGCAGTACTTC.

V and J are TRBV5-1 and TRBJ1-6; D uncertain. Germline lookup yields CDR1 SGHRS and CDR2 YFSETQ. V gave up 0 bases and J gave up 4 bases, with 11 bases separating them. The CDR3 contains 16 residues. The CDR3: CASSLDGNRYNSPLHF. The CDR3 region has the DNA TGCGCCAGCAGCTTGGACGGGAATCGGTATAATTCACCCCTCCACTTT.

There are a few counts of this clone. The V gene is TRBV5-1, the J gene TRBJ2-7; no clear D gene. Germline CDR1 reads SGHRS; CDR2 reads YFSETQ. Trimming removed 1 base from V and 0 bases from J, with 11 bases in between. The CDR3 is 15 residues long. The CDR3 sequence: CASSLYGTTSYEQYF. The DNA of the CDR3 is TGCGCCAGCAGCTTGTACGGTACCACCTCCTACGAGCAGTACTTC.

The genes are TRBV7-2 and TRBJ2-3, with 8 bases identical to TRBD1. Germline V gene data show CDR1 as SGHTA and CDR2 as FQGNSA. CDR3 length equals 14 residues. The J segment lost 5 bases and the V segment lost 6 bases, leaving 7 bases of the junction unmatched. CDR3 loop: CASSFRGRRDTQYF. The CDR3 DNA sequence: TGTGCCAGCAGTTTCAGGGGGCGGAGAGATACGCAGTATTTT.

CDR3 in amino acids: CASSRTSGDNEQFF. The CDR3, as DNA: TGTGCCAGCTCTCGGACTAGCGGAGACAATGAGCAGTTCTTC. The chain has TRBV18 and TRBJ2-1; TRBD2 aligns across 10 bases. The CDR3 has 14 amino acids. V lost 6 bases to trimming and J lost 5 bases; unmatched junction nucleotides: 4. Germline assignment: CDR1 KGHSH and CDR2 LQKENI.

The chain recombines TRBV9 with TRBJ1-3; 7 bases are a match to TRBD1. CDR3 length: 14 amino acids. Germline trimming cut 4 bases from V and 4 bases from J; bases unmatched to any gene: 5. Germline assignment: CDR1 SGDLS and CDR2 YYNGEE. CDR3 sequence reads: CASSQGGQGNTIYF. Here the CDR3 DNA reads TGTGCCAGCAGCCAGGGGGGACAGGGAAACACCATATATTTT.

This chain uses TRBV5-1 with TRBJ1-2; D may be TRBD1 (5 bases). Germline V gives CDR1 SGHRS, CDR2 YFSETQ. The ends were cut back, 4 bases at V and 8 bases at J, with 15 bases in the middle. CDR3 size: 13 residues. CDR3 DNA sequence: TGCGCCAGCAGCAACAGGTCACCTCTGGGCTACACCTTC. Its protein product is CASSNRSPLGYTF. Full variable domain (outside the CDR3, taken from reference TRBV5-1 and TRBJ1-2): KAGVTQTPRYLIKTRGQQVTLSCSPISGHRSVSWYQQTPGQGLQFLFEYFSETQRNKGNFPGRFSGRQFSNSRSEMNVSTLELGDSALYLCASSNRSPLGYTFGSGTRLTVV.

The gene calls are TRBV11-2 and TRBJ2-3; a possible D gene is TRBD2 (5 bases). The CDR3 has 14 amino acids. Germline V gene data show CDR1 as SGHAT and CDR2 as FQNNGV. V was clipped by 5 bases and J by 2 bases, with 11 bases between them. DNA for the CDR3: TGTGCCAGCAGCCCTCGGACTCTCACAGATACGCAGTATTTT. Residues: CASSPRTLTDTQYF.

The CDR3 is CASTDLGGSTGGGYGYTF. In DNA form, the CDR3 reads TGTGCCAGTACCGACCTTGGGGGGTCGACAGGGGGCGGCTATGGCTACACCTTC. The chain has TRBV19 and TRBJ1-2; 10 bases line up with TRBD1. Losses at the gene ends were 7 bases for V and 4 bases for J; bases not matched to a gene: 18. The CDR3 has 18 amino acids. Germline lookup yields CDR1 LNHDA and CDR2 SQIVND (reference sequence).

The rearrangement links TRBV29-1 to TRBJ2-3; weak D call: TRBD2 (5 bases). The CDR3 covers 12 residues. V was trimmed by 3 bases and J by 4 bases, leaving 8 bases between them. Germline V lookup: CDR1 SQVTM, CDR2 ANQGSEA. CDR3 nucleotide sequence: TGCAGCGTTGATCGGGGATCAGATACGCAGTATTTT. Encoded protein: CSVDRGSDTQYF.

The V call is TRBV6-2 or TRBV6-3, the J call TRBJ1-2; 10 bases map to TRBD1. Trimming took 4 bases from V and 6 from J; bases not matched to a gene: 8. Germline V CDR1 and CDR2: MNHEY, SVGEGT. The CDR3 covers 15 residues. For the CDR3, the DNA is TGTGCCAGCAGTTCCTTCCGGGACAGGGGAAATGGCTACACCTTC. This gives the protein CASSSFRDRGNGYTF.

The CDR3 DNA sequence: TGTGCCAGCTCACCCCGGGGATTGACGTACGAGCAGTACTTC. Amino acids: CASSPRGLTYEQYF. The V gene is TRBV18, the J gene TRBJ2-7; weak D call: TRBD2 (5 bases). Germline V CDR1 and CDR2: KGHSH, LQKENI. The CDR3 runs to 14 residues. V dropped 3 bases and J dropped 4 bases, with 13 bases sitting between them.

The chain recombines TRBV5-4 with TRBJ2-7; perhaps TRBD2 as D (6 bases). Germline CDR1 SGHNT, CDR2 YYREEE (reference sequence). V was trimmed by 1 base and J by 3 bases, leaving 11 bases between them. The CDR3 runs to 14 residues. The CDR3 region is CASSLQQRVYEQYF. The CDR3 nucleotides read TGTGCCAGCAGCTTGCAGCAGCGGGTCTACGAGCAGTACTTC.

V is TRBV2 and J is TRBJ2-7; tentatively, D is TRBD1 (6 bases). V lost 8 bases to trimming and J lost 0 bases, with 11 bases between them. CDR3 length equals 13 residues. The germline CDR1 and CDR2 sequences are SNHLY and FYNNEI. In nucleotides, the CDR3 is TGTGCCAGCTGGGGGCAGAACTCCTACGAGCAGTACTTC. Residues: CASWGQNSYEQYF. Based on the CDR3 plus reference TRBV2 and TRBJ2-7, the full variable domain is EPEVTQTPSHQVTQMGQEVILRCVPISNHLYFYWYRQILGQKVEFLVSFYNNEISEKSEIFDDQFSVERPDGSNFTLKIRSTKLEDSAMYFCASWGQNSYEQYFGPGTRLTVT.

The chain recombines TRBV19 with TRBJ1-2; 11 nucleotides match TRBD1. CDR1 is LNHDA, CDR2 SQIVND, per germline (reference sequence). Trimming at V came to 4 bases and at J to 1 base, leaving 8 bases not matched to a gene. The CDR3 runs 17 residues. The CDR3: CASSTGTGGKLNYGYTF. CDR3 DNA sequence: TGTGCCAGTAGTACAGGGACAGGGGGGAAGCTTAACTATGGCTACACCTTC.

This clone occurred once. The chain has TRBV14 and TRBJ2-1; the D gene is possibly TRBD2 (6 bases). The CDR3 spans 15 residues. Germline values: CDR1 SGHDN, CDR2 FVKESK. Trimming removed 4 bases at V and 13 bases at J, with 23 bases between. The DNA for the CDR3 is TGTGCCAGCAGCCCATCGCAGGACTACTTCACCTTACAGTTCTTC. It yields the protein CASSPSQDYFTLQFF.

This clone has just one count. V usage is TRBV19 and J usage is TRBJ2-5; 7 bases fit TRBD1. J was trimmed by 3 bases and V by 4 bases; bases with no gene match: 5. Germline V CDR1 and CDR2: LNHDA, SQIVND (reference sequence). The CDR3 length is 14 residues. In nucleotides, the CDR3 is TGTGCCAGTAGTAAAGGGACAGTGAAAGAGACCCAGTACTTC. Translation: CASSKGTVKETQYF. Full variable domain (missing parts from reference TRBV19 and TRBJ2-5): DGGITQSPKYLFRKEGQNVTLSCEQNLNHDAMYWYRQDPGQGLRLIYYSQIVNDFQKGDIAEGYSVSREKKESFPLTVTSAQKNPTAFYLCASSKGTVKETQYFGPGTRLLVL.

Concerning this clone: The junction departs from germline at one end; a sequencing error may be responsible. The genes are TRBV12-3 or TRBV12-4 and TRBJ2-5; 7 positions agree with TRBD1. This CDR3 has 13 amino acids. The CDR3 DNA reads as TGTGTCAGCACGGGGACAGCCTGGGGGACCCAGTACTTC. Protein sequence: CVSTGTAWGTQYF.

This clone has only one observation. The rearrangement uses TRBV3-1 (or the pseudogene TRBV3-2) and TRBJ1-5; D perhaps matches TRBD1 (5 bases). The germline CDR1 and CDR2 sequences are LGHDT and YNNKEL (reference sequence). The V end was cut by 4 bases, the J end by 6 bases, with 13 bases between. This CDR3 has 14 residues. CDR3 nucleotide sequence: TGTGCCAGCAGCCTGCCGGGGGTCCGTCAGCCCCAGCATTTT. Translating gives CASSLPGVRQPQHF.